The 18 T cell receptor beta chains in this list originate from one sample, sequenced in a study of technical replicates of blood from a handful of donors. Assay used: immunoSEQ multiplex PCR; TCRdb lists only in-frame clones, some missing. The table has 80,000 to 95,000 clones, 94% seen once. Sequencing was performed on T cells isolated from PBMCs. All receptors come from a human donor in good health.

This clone was seen more than once but under ten times. Here the CDR3 reads CATLKNEAFF. The CDR3 DNA is TGTGCCACCCTAAAAAACGAAGCTTTCTTT. This chain uses TRBV6-6 with TRBJ1-1; D uncertain. Germline V gene sequence: CDR1 MNHNY, CDR2 SVGAGI (reference sequence). V was clipped by 10 bases and J by 8 bases, with 11 bases between them. CDR3 length: 10 amino acids.

The chain carries TRBV5-1 and TRBJ2-1; 7 bases are a match to TRBD2. Germline CDR1 SGHRS, CDR2 YFSETQ. CDR3 size: 15 residues. After removal of 0 bases from V and 4 bases from J, the junction contained 4 bases not matched to a gene. CDR3 DNA sequence: TGCGCCAGCAGCTTGGCACTAGCGAGTTACAATGAGCAGTTCTTC. This translates into CASSLALASYNEQFF.

This clone was detected only a few times. This sequence joins TRBV7-9 and TRBJ1-2, with D unclear. The CDR3 has 13 amino acids. V lost 5 bases, J lost 5 bases, and 12 bases lay in between. Germline CDR1 and CDR2: SEHNR and FQNEAQ (reference sequence). The DNA for the CDR3 is TGTGCCAGCAGCGAGGGAGAGACTTATGGCTACACCTTC. It codes for CASSEGETYGYTF.

The chain combines TRBV4-1 with TRBJ1-2, with 9 bases lining up with TRBD1. CDR3 length equals 16 residues. Looked up from germline, CDR1 is MGHRA and CDR2 is YSYEKL. The V and J ends lost 4 bases and 4 bases, in that order; junction bases with no gene match: 10. Written as DNA, the CDR3 is TGCGCCAGCAGCCCGACAGGGACAGGGAGTTCCTATGGCTACACCTTC. Encoded protein: CASSPTGTGSSYGYTF.

The rearrangement uses TRBV15 and TRBJ2-7; TRBD2 is a possible D gene (5 bases). V lost 2 bases to trimming and J lost 2 bases, with 13 bases between them. This CDR3 spans 15 amino acids. Germline CDR1 and CDR2: LNHNV and YYDKDF (reference sequence). CDR3 DNA: TGTGCCACCAGCAGACAGGACTCCAACACCTACGAGCAGTACTTC. It is translated as CATSRQDSNTYEQYF.

The chain joins TRBV18 to TRBJ1-2; weak D call: TRBD1 (5 bases). Trimming removed 5 bases at V and 7 bases at J, with 14 bases between. The CDR3 covers 13 residues. Germline-derived CDR1 and CDR2 are KGHSH and LQKENI. The chain's CDR3 is CASSSKGFFGYTF. CDR3 nucleotide sequence: TGTGCCAGCTCAAGCAAGGGGTTTTTTGGCTACACCTTC.

V and J are TRBV30 and TRBJ1-2, with 7 bases identical to TRBD1. The germline V gene has CDR1 GTSNPN and CDR2 SVGIG (reference sequence). The CDR3 has 12 residues. The ends lost 1 base at V and 7 bases at J; junction bases unmatched: 3. The CDR3 loop is CAWSGQGFGYTF. The CDR3 DNA sequence: TGTGCCTGGAGTGGACAGGGTTTTGGCTACACCTTC.

The V and J genes are TRBV6-1 and TRBJ2-1, with 11 bases aligning to TRBD1. The CDR3 has 14 residues. Germline V lookup: CDR1 MNHNS, CDR2 SASEGT. Unmatched junction bases numbered 6, after V lost 5 bases and J lost 9 bases. The CDR3 here is CASSPGQGGSEQFF. DNA of the CDR3: TGTGCCAGCAGTCCGGGACAGGGGGGTTCTGAGCAGTTCTTC.

The chain recombines TRBV7-9 with TRBJ2-1, with a tentative D call TRBD1 (5 bases). The V gene's germline CDR1 is SEHNR and CDR2 FQNEAQ (reference sequence). This CDR3 is 14 amino acids long. V dropped 3 bases and J dropped 5 bases, with 11 bases sitting between them. CDR3 DNA sequence: TGTGCCAGCAGCTTTCGACAGCGAGACAATGAGCAGTTCTTC. As protein: CASSFRQRDNEQFF.

The gene calls are TRBV29-1 and TRBJ1-1; perhaps TRBD1 as D (5 bases). Trimming took off 3 bases at V and 0 bases at J, with 11 bases between the two ends. The CDR3 consists of 14 residues. The germline V gene encodes CDR1 SQVTM and CDR2 ANQGSEA. For the CDR3, the DNA is TGCAGCGTTGATAACCAGGGCATGAACACTGAAGCTTTCTTT. Translation gives CSVDNQGMNTEAFF.

The V and J genes are TRBV27 and TRBJ2-5; a possible D gene is TRBD2 (7 bases). This CDR3 is built from 20 residues. Germline V gives CDR1 MNHEY, CDR2 SMNVEV (reference sequence). V lost 0 bases to trimming and J lost 8 bases, with 31 bases between them. The CDR3 DNA reads as TGTGCCAGCAGTTTATCGCTCGGCGTCCTGAACCGGGGGGTCGGGACAACCCAGTACTTC. As protein: CASSLSLGVLNRGVGTTQYF.

This sequence joins TRBV5-4 and TRBJ2-1; 9 bases match TRBD1. Germline V CDR1 and CDR2: SGHNT, YYREEE (reference sequence). Losses at the gene ends were 4 bases for V and 8 bases for J; bases not matched to a gene: 13. This CDR3 is built from 16 residues. CDR3 protein: CASSRTQGAVVDEQFF. The CDR3 DNA reads as TGTGCCAGCAGCCGCACACAGGGGGCAGTAGTCGATGAGCAGTTCTTC.

This clone has only one observation. The rearrangement links TRBV7-6 to TRBJ2-7; 10 nucleotides line up with TRBD1. The ends lost 4 bases at V and 4 bases at J; junction bases unmatched: 10. Germline V gene data show CDR1 as SGHVS and CDR2 as FNYEAQ. The CDR3 covers 16 residues. CDR3 region: CASSWGAGQGFYEQYF. The DNA of the CDR3 is TGTGCCAGCAGCTGGGGCGCGGGACAGGGGTTTTACGAGCAGTACTTC.

V and J are TRBV7-9 and TRBJ2-7, with 9 bases identical to TRBD1. Germline loops: CDR1 SEHNR, CDR2 FQNEAQ (reference sequence). V lost 5 bases, J lost 0 bases, and 5 bases stayed unmatched. The CDR3 runs to 15 residues. CDR3 region: CASSAGQGSSYEQYF. DNA of the CDR3: TGTGCCAGCAGCGCCGGACAGGGGAGCTCCTACGAGCAGTACTTC.

The chain employs TRBV14 and TRBJ2-1; possible D gene TRBD1, 6 bases. The germline CDR1 and CDR2 sequences are SGHDN and FVKESK. Between the trimmed V and J ends, which lost 0 bases and 4 bases, there was a span of 13 bases. The CDR3 runs to 16 residues. The CDR3 protein is CASSQEWGLGYNEQFF. The CDR3 DNA follows: TGTGCCAGCAGCCAAGAGTGGGGGCTGGGTTACAATGAGCAGTTCTTC.

The rearrangement uses TRBV5-1 and TRBJ2-3; 7 positions match TRBD1. J lost 2 bases, V lost 10 bases, and 10 bases had no gene match. The CDR3 contains 14 residues. From germline, CDR1 is SGHRS and CDR2 YFSETQ. CDR3 in DNA: TGCGCCGGGGAGACAGGGTCCGTCACAGATACGCAGTATTTT. Translated: CAGETGSVTDTQYF.

This chain links TRBV7-6 with TRBJ2-1; a possible D gene is TRBD1 (6 bases). The V and J ends lost 3 bases and 0 bases respectively, with 15 bases between them. CDR3 length equals 17 residues. The germline V gene has CDR1 SGHVS and CDR2 FNYEAQ. As DNA, the CDR3 is TGTGCCAGCAGCTTGGCGGCTGGACAGAGCTCCTACAATGAGCAGTTCTTC. This gives the protein CASSLAAGQSSYNEQFF.

The chain is built from TRBV9 and TRBJ2-7, with 10 bases matching TRBD2. After removal of 3 bases from V and 2 bases from J, the junction contained 8 bases not matched to a gene. Germline CDR1 is SGDLS and CDR2 is YYNGEE. This CDR3 has 16 residues. The DNA for the CDR3 is TGTGCCAGCAGCGCCCAAAGGCTAGCGGGGGCCTACGAGCAGTACTTC. Its protein product is CASSAQRLAGAYEQYF.